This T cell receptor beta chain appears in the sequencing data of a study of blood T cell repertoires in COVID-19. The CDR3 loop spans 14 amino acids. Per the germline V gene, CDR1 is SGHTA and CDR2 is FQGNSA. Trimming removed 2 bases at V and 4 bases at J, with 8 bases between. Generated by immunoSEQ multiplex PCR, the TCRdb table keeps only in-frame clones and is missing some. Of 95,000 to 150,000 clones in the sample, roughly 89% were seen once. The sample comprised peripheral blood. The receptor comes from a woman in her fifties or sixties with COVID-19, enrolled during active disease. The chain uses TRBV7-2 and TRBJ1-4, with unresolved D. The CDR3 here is CASSLTRNNEKLFF. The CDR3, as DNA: TGTGCCAGCAGCTTAACGCGGAATAATGAAAAACTGTTTTTT.